The next 24 T cell receptor beta chains were all read from a single sample in a study of blood T cell repertoires in COVID-19. TCRdb keeps only in-frame clones here, not all; method: immunoSEQ multiplex PCR. The sample contains approximately 80,000 clones, about 90% of which appear only once. Sequenced input: peripheral blood. The origin of the receptors is a human donor in a cohort sampled during active COVID-19.

This clone has more than one count but fewer than ten. The chain uses TRBV9 and TRBJ1-2; 7 bases agree with TRBD1. J was trimmed by 4 bases and V by 0 bases; bases with no gene match: 9. The CDR3 extends over 16 amino acids. Germline CDR1 SGDLS, CDR2 YYNGEE. DNA for the CDR3: TGTGCCAGCAGCGTAGAAGCGGACAGGACTACCTATGGCTACACCTTC. Protein product: CASSVEADRTTYGYTF.

V is TRBV7-2 and J is TRBJ2-2; D uncertain. The ends were cut back, 1 base at V and 5 bases at J, with 11 bases in the middle. CDR3 length: 15 residues. CDR1 and CDR2 (germline): SGHTA, FQGNSA. The CDR3 here is CASSLGQVQTGELFF. The CDR3 DNA follows: TGTGCCAGCAGCTTAGGCCAGGTACAGACCGGGGAGCTGTTTTTT.

The genes are TRBV7-3 and TRBJ2-1; TRBD2 matches at 8 bases. Germline CDR1 is SGHTA and CDR2 is FQGTGA. CDR3 length: 15 amino acids. V lost 3 bases, J lost 8 bases, and 9 bases stayed unmatched. In DNA form, the CDR3 reads TGTGCCAGCAGCTTTTCGACTAGCGCTAGGGATGAGCAGTTCTTC. This encodes CASSFSTSARDEQFF. The full variable domain, in which reference TRBV7-3 and TRBJ2-1 provide the parts outside the CDR3, is GAGVSQTPSNKVTEKGKYVELRCDPISGHTALYWYRQSLGQGPEFLIYFQGTGAADDSGLPNDRFFAVRPEGSVSTLKIQRTERGDSAVYLCASSFSTSARDEQFFGPGTRLTVL.

A single count supports this clone. The CDR3 coding sequence is TGTGCCACCAGTGACTACCGGACTAGCTTAGAGACCCAGTACTTC. It encodes CATSDYRTSLETQYF. The chain couples TRBV24-1 to TRBJ2-5; TRBD2 agrees at 8 bases. V was clipped by 4 bases and J by 4 bases; unmatched bases: 7. Germline values: CDR1 KGHDR, CDR2 SFDVKD. CDR3 length: 15 residues.

The chain employs TRBV3-1 (or the pseudogene TRBV3-2) and TRBJ2-5; 9 nucleotides line up with TRBD2. Germline CDR1 and CDR2: LGHDT and YNNKEL (reference sequence). Trimming took 1 base from V and 5 from J; bases not matched to a gene: 14. The CDR3 sequence is 18 residues long. In DNA form, the CDR3 reads TGTGCCAGCAGCCAAGTTCAGGCCGCGGGAGGGCCCGGTGAGACCCAGTACTTC. This gives the protein CASSQVQAAGGPGETQYF.

The V call is TRBV5-4, the J call TRBJ2-1, with D possibly matching TRBD1 (5 bases). With 0 bases removed from V and 4 bases from J, the gap between germline ends came to 17 bases. Germline loops: CDR1 SGHNT, CDR2 YYREEE (reference sequence). The CDR3 extends over 17 amino acids. The CDR3 spells CASSLASRGAYYNEQFF. For the CDR3, the DNA is TGTGCCAGCAGCTTGGCCTCAAGGGGCGCGTATTACAATGAGCAGTTCTTC.

The gene calls are TRBV6-5 and TRBJ2-1; the match to TRBD2 covers 11 bases. Trimming took 10 bases from V and 3 from J; bases not matched to a gene: 8. Per the germline V gene, CDR1 is MNHEY and CDR2 is SVGAGI. The CDR3 has 15 amino acids. DNA for the CDR3: TGTGCCACCCAGAACGGACTAGCGGGCTACAATGAGCAGTTCTTC. Its translation is CATQNGLAGYNEQFF.

The chain uses TRBV6-6 and TRBJ2-7; 10 nucleotides agree with TRBD2. The CDR3 is made up of 15 amino acids. V lost 5 bases and J lost 3; bases outside the gene matches: 7. The germline V gene has CDR1 MNHNY and CDR2 SVGAGI (reference sequence). DNA for the CDR3: TGTGCCAGCAGTCGATCTAGCGGGGGCTTCTACGAGCAGTACTTC. This codes for CASSRSSGGFYEQYF.

The rearrangement joins TRBV3-1 (or the pseudogene TRBV3-2) to TRBJ2-1; TRBD2 is a possible D gene (5 bases). The germline V gene has CDR1 LGHDT and CDR2 YNNKEL (reference sequence). The germline V and J ends were trimmed by 0 bases and 7 bases, with 7 bases remaining between them. CDR3 length equals 13 residues. CDR3 in DNA: TGTGCCAGCAGCCAAGATACGGGAAATGAGCAGTTCTTC. Amino acid sequence: CASSQDTGNEQFF.

V and J are TRBV5-4 and TRBJ1-2, with 7 bases aligning to TRBD1. After removal of 1 base from V and 3 bases from J, the junction contained 6 bases not matched to a gene. Germline assignment: CDR1 SGHNT and CDR2 YYREEE (reference sequence). The CDR3 runs 15 residues. CDR3 DNA: TGTGCCAGCAGCTTGTGGGGACAGTGGGACTATGGCTACACCTTC. Protein sequence: CASSLWGQWDYGYTF. The whole variable domain, filled in from reference TRBV5-4 and TRBJ1-2, reads ETGVTQSPTHLIKTRGQQVTLRCSSQSGHNTVSWYQQALGQGPQFIFQYYREEENGRGNFPPRFSGLQFPNYSSELNVNALELDDSALYLCASSLWGQWDYGYTFGSGTRLTVV.

Only one count was recorded for this clone. The gene calls are TRBV15 and TRBJ1-5, with D possibly TRBD1 on 5 matching bases. The germline gives CDR1 LNHNV, CDR2 YYDKDF (reference sequence). CDR3 length: 15 residues. Trimming pared 3 bases from V and 0 bases from J, leaving 9 bases between. The CDR3 nucleotides read TGTGCCACCAGCAGGCGGGGGAATAGCAATCAGCCCCAGCATTTT. Translation gives CATSRRGNSNQPQHF.

The V call is TRBV5-6, the J call TRBJ2-1; 13 bases are shared with TRBD2. This CDR3 comprises 17 residues. V shed 4 bases and J 8 bases; nucleotides not matched to a gene: 12. CDR1 is SGHDT and CDR2 is YYEEEE in the germline V gene. Here the CDR3 DNA reads TGTGCCAGCAGCGGCGGGACTAGCGGGACTGTTGTCGATGAGCAGTTCTTC. It encodes CASSGGTSGTVVDEQFF.

The chain couples TRBV10-3 to TRBJ2-1, with D perhaps TRBD2 (6 bases). CDR3 length: 15 residues. Germline-derived CDR1 and CDR2 are ENHRY and SYGVKD. Trimming pared 7 bases from V and 6 bases from J, leaving 19 bases between. CDR3 protein: CAITGVQGIINEQFF. The CDR3 nucleotides are TGTGCCATCACGGGGGTCCAGGGAATTATCAATGAGCAGTTCTTC.

This chain connects TRBV6-5 to TRBJ1-5; D is undetermined. The germline gives CDR1 MNHEY, CDR2 SVGAGI. The CDR3 spans 13 residues. V shed 7 bases and J shed 6 bases, with 13 bases lying between them. The CDR3 reads CASTPGMVQPQHF. As DNA, the CDR3 is TGTGCCAGCACTCCAGGTATGGTTCAGCCCCAGCATTTT.

The CDR3 DNA reads TGTGCTAGTGGCCTCTACGGGACAGGGAGCGAGCAGTACTTC. Translated: CASGLYGTGSEQYF. The chain carries TRBV12-5 and TRBJ2-7; TRBD1 matches at 9 bases. The CDR3 is 14 residues long. Trimming took 6 bases from V and 6 from J; bases not matched to a gene: 9. CDR1 LGHNT and CDR2 FRNRAP come from the germline V gene.

The CDR3 DNA reads TGTGCCATCAGCGCCCCGGGGAGGCAAGAGACCCAGTACTTC. Translating gives CAISAPGRQETQYF. The chain recombines TRBV10-3 with TRBJ2-5; tentative D call: TRBD2 (6 bases). The V end lost 6 bases, the J end lost 2 bases, and 13 bases lay between the germline ends. Per germline, CDR1 ENHRY and CDR2 SYGVKD. The CDR3 is made up of 14 amino acids.

This sequence joins TRBV10-3 and TRBJ2-3; D remains unclear. Germline CDR1 reads ENHRY; CDR2 reads SYGVKD. Trimming removed 4 bases from V and 0 bases from J, with 14 bases in between. The CDR3 extends over 16 amino acids. CDR3 sequence reads: CAISGWATTSTDTQYF. CDR3 DNA sequence: TGTGCCATCAGTGGGTGGGCTACCACTAGCACAGATACGCAGTATTTT.

This clone came up a few times. The J gene is TRBJ1-6, the V gene TRBV19; D not resolved. Trimming shortened V by 2 bases and J by 1 base, and 6 bases separated the two germline ends. The CDR3 is 15 residues long. In germline, CDR1 is LNHDA, CDR2 SQIVND (reference sequence). The CDR3 nucleotides read TGTGCCAGTAGTATACCCAGGTCCTATAATTCACCCCTCCACTTT. The encoded protein is CASSIPRSYNSPLHF.

The chain uses TRBV18 and TRBJ1-1, with D tentatively TRBD1 (6 bases). Germline V CDR1 and CDR2: KGHSH, LQKENI. This CDR3 region has 16 residues. V lost 0 bases and J 5 bases, leaving 16 bases between the germline ends. Here the CDR3 reads CASSPPQGGIRTEAFF. The CDR3 DNA reads TGTGCCAGCTCACCACCACAGGGTGGTATTCGGACTGAAGCTTTCTTT.

This chain uses TRBV19 with TRBJ1-5, with 9 bases aligning to TRBD1. Germline values: CDR1 LNHDA, CDR2 SQIVND (reference sequence). The CDR3 covers 16 residues. Trimming removed 3 bases from V and 4 bases from J; junction bases left unmatched: 7. The chain's CDR3 is CASSIFSGQGNQPQHF. Written as DNA, the CDR3 is TGTGCCAGTAGTATTTTCTCGGGACAGGGTAATCAGCCCCAGCATTTT.

V is TRBV12-3 or TRBV12-4 and J is TRBJ1-2; 7 nucleotides align to TRBD1. V dropped 4 bases and J dropped 5; count of bases not matched to a gene: 4. The CDR3 is 13 amino acids. Written as DNA, the CDR3 is TGTGCCAGCAGTTCCGGACAGGCTTATGGCTACACCTTC. Protein sequence: CASSSGQAYGYTF.

The V and J genes are TRBV5-1 and TRBJ1-4, with D unclear. The CDR3 runs to 14 residues. Per the germline V gene, CDR1 is SGHRS and CDR2 is YFSETQ. The V end was cut by 4 bases, the J end by 4 bases, with 11 bases between. The CDR3 reads CASSPGVLNEKLFF. The CDR3 DNA reads TGCGCCAGCAGCCCCGGAGTGCTTAATGAAAAACTGTTTTTT. Supplemented by reference TRBV5-1 and TRBJ1-4, the full variable domain reads KAGVTQTPRYLIKTRGQQVTLSCSPISGHRSVSWYQQTPGQGLQFLFEYFSETQRNKGNFPGRFSGRQFSNSRSEMNVSTLELGDSALYLCASSPGVLNEKLFFGSGTQLSVL.

The chain recombines TRBV4-2 with TRBJ1-2, with D hard to call. Germline assignment: CDR1 LGHNA and CDR2 YNFKEQ. This CDR3 is 16 amino acids long. V was pared by 0 bases and J by 4 bases, with 15 bases between. CDR3 loop: CASSQDLYSSTYGYTF. The CDR3 DNA is TGTGCCAGCAGCCAAGATCTCTACAGTTCTACCTATGGCTACACCTTC.

The J gene is TRBJ1-5, the V gene TRBV19, with TRBD1 as a possible D gene (6 bases). The V and J ends lost 3 bases and 6 bases respectively, with 12 bases between them. CDR1 is LNHDA and CDR2 is SQIVND in the germline V gene (reference sequence). The CDR3 runs 14 residues. The CDR3 loop is CASSMGRGGQPQHF. CDR3 DNA sequence: TGTGCCAGTAGTATGGGCAGGGGCGGTCAGCCCCAGCATTTT.